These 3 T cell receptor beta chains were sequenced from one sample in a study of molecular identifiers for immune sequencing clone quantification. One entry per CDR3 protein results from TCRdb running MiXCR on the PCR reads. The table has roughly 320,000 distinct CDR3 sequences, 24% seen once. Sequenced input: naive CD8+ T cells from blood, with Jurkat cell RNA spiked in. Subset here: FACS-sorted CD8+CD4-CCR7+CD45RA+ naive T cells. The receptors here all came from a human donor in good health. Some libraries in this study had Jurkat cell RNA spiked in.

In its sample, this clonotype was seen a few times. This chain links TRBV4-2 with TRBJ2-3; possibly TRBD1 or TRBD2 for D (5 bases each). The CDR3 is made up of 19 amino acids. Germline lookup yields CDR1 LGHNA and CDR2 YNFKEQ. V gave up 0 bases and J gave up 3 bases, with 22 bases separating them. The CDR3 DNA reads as TGTGCCAGCAGCCAAGATCTCCACTCACGGGGCCCTGTAACAGATACGCAGTATTTT. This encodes CASSQDLHSRGPVTDTQYF.

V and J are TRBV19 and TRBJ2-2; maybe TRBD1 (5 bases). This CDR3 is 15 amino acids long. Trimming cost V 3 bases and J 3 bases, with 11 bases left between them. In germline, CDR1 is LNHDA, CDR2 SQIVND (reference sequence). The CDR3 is CASSMLQGDTGELFF. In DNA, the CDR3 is TGTGCCAGTAGTATGTTGCAGGGTGACACCGGGGAGCTGTTTTTT.

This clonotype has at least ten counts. As DNA, the CDR3 is TGTGCCAGTAGTTCGTTCGCAGGACCGGATACGCAGTATTTT. Translated, it gives CASSSFAGPDTQYF. The genes are TRBV19 and TRBJ2-3; D not certain. Germline loops: CDR1 LNHDA, CDR2 SQIVND (reference sequence). CDR3 length: 14 residues. Deletions cut 5 bases from V and 6 bases from J, with 15 bases between.